This is a list of T cell receptor beta chains from one sample in a study of neoadjuvant nivolumab and ipilimumab in lung cancer. The protocol was immunoSEQ multiplex PCR, while the TCRdb copy is restricted to in-frame clones and leaves out a portion. The sample lists 30,000 to 35,000 clones, approximately 92% seen once, with approximately 2.1% in the top ten. The sequences come from peripheral blood, collected after neoadjuvant nivolumab, alone or with ipilimumab, at or shortly before surgery. Receptors were obtained from an adult with non-small cell lung cancer. Both conserved end residues are part of each CDR3. The D gene is left open where the match is weak. The size entry is marked missing in some rows and otherwise reads once, few, many or a size class.

clone_size d_call j_call v_call cdr3_aa cdr3_nt
NA TRBD2 TRBJ2-3 TRBV2 CASRPGLVFPSTDTQYF TGTGCCAGCAGACCGGGACTAGTATTTCCAAGCACAGATACGCAGTATTTT
NA NA TRBJ1-1 TRBV18 CASSPFATMNTEAFF TGTGCCAGCTCACCATTCGCCACAATGAACACTGAAGCTTTCTTT
NA TRBD2 TRBJ2-2 TRBV4-1 CASSSRLAGGSTGELFF TGCGCCAGCAGCTCCCGACTAGCGGGAGGCAGCACCGGGGAGCTGTTTTTT
NA NA TRBJ1-1 TRBV5-4 CASSLREGRAFF TGTGCCAGCAGCTTGAGAGAGGGTCGAGCTTTCTTT
NA TRBD2 TRBJ2-3 TRBV10-1 CASNPGSWSGVTQYF TGCGCCAGCAACCCTGGGTCTTGGAGCGGGGTTACGCAGTATTTT
NA TRBD1 TRBJ1-5 TRBV7-2 CASSFYRGQNQPQHF TGTGCCAGCAGCTTTTACAGGGGGCAGAATCAGCCCCAGCATTTT
once NA TRBJ1-2 TRBV10-2 CASSESVRIYGYTF TGCGCCAGCAGTGAGTCCGTCAGGATCTATGGCTACACCTTC
NA NA TRBJ2-7 TRBV4-1 CASSQGLLNGYEQYF TGCGCCAGCAGCCAAGGGTTGCTAAATGGCTACGAGCAGTACTTC
NA NA TRBJ2-5 TRBV5-1 CASSFGTPQETQYF TGCGCCAGCAGCTTCGGGACACCCCAAGAGACCCAGTACTTC
NA NA TRBJ2-2 TRBV27 CASSLGRNTGELFF TGTGCCAGCAGTTTAGGCAGGAACACCGGGGAGCTGTTTTTT
NA NA TRBJ1-1 TRBV5-1 CASSLSSANTEAFF TGCGCCAGCAGCTTGTCGTCGGCGAACACTGAAGCTTTCTTT
NA TRBD1 TRBJ1-1 TRBV29-1 CSVAQGTFTEAFF TGCAGCGTAGCACAGGGGACCTTTACTGAAGCTTTCTTT
NA NA TRBJ2-7 TRBV7-6 CASSFPIWRSCPYF TGTGCCAGCAGCTTCCCTATCTGGCGGTCGTGCCCGTACTTC
NA TRBD1 TRBJ1-1 TRBV27 CATRTGKSNTEAFF TGTGCCACCCGGACAGGGAAGTCAAACACTGAAGCTTTCTTT
NA NA TRBJ2-7 TRBV29-1 CSVQSSSYEQYF TGCAGCGTGCAATCTAGCTCCTACGAGCAGTACTTC
NA NA TRBJ1-2 TRBV5-4 CASSFGGQNSHLNYGYTF TGTGCCAGCAGCTTTGGGGGGCAAAACAGCCACCTTAACTATGGCTACACCTTC
NA NA TRBJ1-2 TRBV27 CASLGGGGYTF TGTGCCAGCCTAGGGGGGGGCGGCTACACCTTC
NA NA TRBJ1-5 TRBV19 CASTYRNQPQHF TGTGCCAGTACCTATCGCAATCAGCCCCAGCATTTT
NA NA TRBJ2-3 TRBV11-2 CASSLGYTQYF TGTGCCAGCAGCTTAGGGTATACGCAGTATTTT
once NA TRBJ2-5 TRBV28 CASSLQETQYF TGTGCCAGCAGTTTACAAGAGACCCAGTACTTC
NA NA TRBJ1-2 TRBV2 CASSDRGYGYTF TGTGCCAGCAGTGACAGGGGTTATGGCTACACCTTC
NA NA TRBJ2-6 TRBV11-1 CASSLDAGPGANVLTF TGTGCCAGCAGCTTAGACGCAGGGCCTGGGGCCAACGTCCTGACTTTC
NA TRBD1 TRBJ2-7 TRBV4-1 CASSQDRWDRPSKKGYEQYF TGCGCCAGCAGCCAAGATAGATGGGACAGACCCTCCAAAAAAGGCTACGAGCAGTACTTC
NA TRBD1 TRBJ2-1 TRBV5-4 CASSDRENEQFF TGTGCCAGCAGCGACAGGGAGAATGAGCAGTTCTTC
NA NA TRBJ2-2 TRBV18 CASSLEGDTGELFF TGTGCCAGCTCTTTAGAGGGAGACACCGGGGAGCTGTTTTTT
NA NA TRBJ1-4 TRBV5-6 CASSLTDAGAREKLFF TGTGCCAGCAGTTTGACGGATGCAGGGGCAAGAGAAAAACTGTTTTTT
NA NA TRBJ2-7 TRBV19 CASSMRVGFYEQYF TGTGCCAGTAGTATGAGGGTAGGCTTCTACGAGCAGTACTTC
NA NA TRBJ1-5 TRBV9 CASSVGSLNQPQHF TGTGCCAGCAGCGTGGGCAGTCTCAATCAGCCCCAGCATTTT
NA NA TRBJ2-7 TRBV2 CASRPGTNSYEQYF TGTGCCAGCAGACCCGGGACAAACTCCTACGAGCAGTACTTC
once NA TRBJ1-5 TRBV19 CASSNEVTDQPQHF TGTGCCAGTAGTAACGAGGTTACAGATCAGCCCCAGCATTTT
NA NA TRBJ2-1 TRBV6-1 CASRGPGRGNNEQFF TGTGCCAGCAGGGGGCCCGGGAGAGGAAACAATGAGCAGTTCTTC
NA NA TRBJ2-7 TRBV2 CASGGSSNEQYF TGTGCCAGCGGGGGGAGTTCCAACGAGCAGTACTTC
NA TRBD2 TRBJ2-3 TRBV15 CATSRGSGGDTQYF TGTGCCACCAGCAGAGGATCGGGGGGAGATACGCAGTATTTT
NA NA TRBJ2-1 TRBV5-1 CASTLGILSNEQFF TGCGCCAGCACGTTGGGGATCTTGAGCAATGAGCAGTTCTTC
NA NA TRBJ2-2 TRBV27 CASGERQRGTGELFF TGTGCCAGCGGTGAACGACAGAGGGGGACCGGGGAGCTGTTTTTT
NA TRBD1 TRBJ1-5 TRBV11-2 CASKEGAHQPQHF TGTGCCAGCAAGGAGGGGGCTCATCAGCCCCAGCATTTT
NA NA TRBJ1-2 TRBV28 CASSLNRRGGYTF TGTGCCAGCAGTTTAAACAGGCGAGGTGGCTACACCTTC
NA TRBD2 TRBJ2-1 TRBV28 CASSPTTSGRPSYNEQFF TGTGCCAGCAGTCCAACGACTAGCGGGAGGCCCTCCTACAATGAGCAGTTCTTC
NA NA TRBJ1-5 TRBV6-1 CASSGDGNQPQHF TGTGCCAGCAGTGGGGATGGCAATCAGCCCCAGCATTTT
NA NA TRBJ1-2 TRBV5-1 CASSQSLTGNYGYTF TGCGCCAGCAGCCAATCCCTGACAGGAAACTATGGCTACACCTTC
NA TRBD1 TRBJ2-7 TRBV5-6 CASSDTRDRSSYEQYF TGTGCCAGCAGCGACACCCGGGACAGAAGCTCCTACGAGCAGTACTTC
NA TRBD1 TRBJ1-2 TRBV6-1 CASSATGGGYGYTF TGTGCCAGCAGCGCTACAGGGGGCGGGTATGGCTACACCTTC
NA NA TRBJ2-5 TRBV28 CASSPLTSLGETQYF TGTGCCAGCAGTCCCCTCACATCTTTAGGAGAGACCCAGTACTTC
NA NA TRBJ2-1 TRBV15 CATSRGAVANEQFF TGTGCCACCAGCAGAGGGGCTGTGGCGAATGAGCAGTTCTTC
NA NA TRBJ1-1 TRBV5-1 CASSLRGSGEAFF TGCGCCAGCAGCCTGCGGGGAAGCGGGGAAGCTTTCTTT
NA NA TRBJ2-5 TRBV6-5 CASSSAPRTGWETQYF TGTGCCAGCAGTTCCGCGCCTAGGACGGGTTGGGAGACCCAGTACTTC
NA NA TRBJ2-7 TRBV7-8 CASSWKDDTEQYF TGTGCCAGCAGCTGGAAAGATGACACCGAGCAGTACTTC
NA NA TRBJ1-2 TRBV6-7 CASTHLTGENYGYTF TGTGCCAGCACCCACTTGACGGGGGAAAACTATGGCTACACCTTC